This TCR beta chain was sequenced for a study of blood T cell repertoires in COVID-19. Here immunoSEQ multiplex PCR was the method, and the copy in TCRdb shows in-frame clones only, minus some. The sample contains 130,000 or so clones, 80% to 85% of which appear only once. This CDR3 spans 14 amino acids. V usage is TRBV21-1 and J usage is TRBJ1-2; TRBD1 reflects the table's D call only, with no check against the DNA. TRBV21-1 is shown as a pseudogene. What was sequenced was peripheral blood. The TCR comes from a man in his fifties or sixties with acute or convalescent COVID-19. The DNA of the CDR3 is TGTGCCAGCAGGAATCGGACAGGGAACTATGGCTACACCTTC. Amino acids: CASRNRTGNYGYTF.